What follows are 8 T cell receptor beta chains derived from one specimen sequenced in a study of long-term antiretroviral therapy in people with HIV. This was the immunoSEQ v3.0 assay at survey level. Sequenced by immunoSEQ multiplex PCR; TCRdb stores in-frame clones only, minus some. The table includes about 17,000 clones, roughly 80% detected once. The sample was unsorted PBMCs, taken approximately 2.5 years before starting antiretroviral therapy. The receptor set was obtained from a woman aged 45-65 years with HIV.

V and J are TRBV7-3 and TRBJ2-2; the D gene is possibly TRBD2 (5 bases). The CDR3 covers 14 residues. Germline V gives CDR1 SGHTA, CDR2 FQGTGA. Trimming removed 4 bases from V and 3 bases from J, with 9 bases in between. CDR3: CASSSGLDTGELFF. The CDR3 DNA sequence: TGTGCCAGCAGCTCCGGACTTGACACCGGGGAGCTGTTTTTT.

This clone was seen a few times. V is TRBV9 and J is TRBJ2-2; a possible D gene is TRBD2 (7 bases). Germline CDR1 SGDLS, CDR2 YYNGEE. The CDR3 has 14 residues. With 3 bases removed from V and 6 bases from J, the gap between germline ends came to 12 bases. The CDR3 region is CASSDGGLAGELFF. CDR3 coding DNA: TGTGCCAGCAGCGACGGGGGGCTCGCCGGGGAGCTGTTTTTT. Based on the CDR3 plus reference TRBV9 and TRBJ2-2, the full variable domain is DSGVTQTPKHLITATGQRVTLRCSPRSGDLSVYWYQQSLDQGLQFLIQYYNGEERAKGNILERFSAQQFPDLHSELNLSSLELGDSALYFCASSDGGLAGELFFGEGSRLTVL.

This chain connects TRBV21-1 to TRBJ1-1. TRBV21-1 is given as a pseudogene. The CDR3 runs to 13 residues. The CDR3 protein is CASRQDGDTEAFF. The CDR3 coding sequence is TGTGCCAGCAGACAGGACGGGGACACTGAAGCTTTCTTT.

The rearrangement joins TRBV5-1 to TRBJ1-3; the match to TRBD1 covers 12 bases. V dropped 3 bases and J dropped 8; count of bases not matched to a gene: 6. The CDR3 covers 15 residues. The V gene's germline CDR1 is SGHRS and CDR2 YFSETQ. CDR3 coding DNA: TGCGCCAGCAGCTGGGGGGACAGGGGGCTTGACACCATATATTTT. This codes for CASSWGDRGLDTIYF.

J is TRBJ2-2 and V is TRBV18; no clear D. CDR1 is KGHSH, CDR2 LQKENI, per germline. The CDR3 sequence is 14 residues long. Trimming left V 4 bases short and J 6 bases short, with 12 bases between. The DNA for the CDR3 is TGTGCCAGCTCACAGATGGACCTCCCCGGGGAGCTGTTTTTT. As protein: CASSQMDLPGELFF.

The V and J genes are TRBV5-1 and TRBJ2-5, with no clear D. Trimming pared 1 base from V and 5 bases from J, leaving 6 bases between. The CDR3 covers 12 residues. CDR1 is SGHRS and CDR2 is YFSETQ in the germline V gene. The DNA for the CDR3 is TGCGCCAGCAGCTTGACAAAGGAGACCCAGTACTTC. Translated: CASSLTKETQYF.

This chain connects TRBV6-1 to TRBJ1-2; TRBD1 aligns across 8 bases. This CDR3 is built from 14 residues. Unmatched junction bases numbered 4, after V lost 3 bases and J lost 4 bases. From germline, CDR1 is MNHNS and CDR2 SASEGT. The DNA for the CDR3 is TGTGCCAGCAGTGATTCAGGGGGCAGCTATGGCTACACCTTC. Its protein product is CASSDSGGSYGYTF.

The chain is built from TRBV6-1 and TRBJ1-5; D unclear. Germline values: CDR1 MNHNS, CDR2 SASEGT. Trimming removed 6 bases at V and 2 bases at J, with 8 bases between. The CDR3 has 13 amino acids. In nucleotides, the CDR3 is TGTGCCAGCAGGTGGGATGGCAATCAGCCCCAGCATTTT. Its protein is CASRWDGNQPQHF.